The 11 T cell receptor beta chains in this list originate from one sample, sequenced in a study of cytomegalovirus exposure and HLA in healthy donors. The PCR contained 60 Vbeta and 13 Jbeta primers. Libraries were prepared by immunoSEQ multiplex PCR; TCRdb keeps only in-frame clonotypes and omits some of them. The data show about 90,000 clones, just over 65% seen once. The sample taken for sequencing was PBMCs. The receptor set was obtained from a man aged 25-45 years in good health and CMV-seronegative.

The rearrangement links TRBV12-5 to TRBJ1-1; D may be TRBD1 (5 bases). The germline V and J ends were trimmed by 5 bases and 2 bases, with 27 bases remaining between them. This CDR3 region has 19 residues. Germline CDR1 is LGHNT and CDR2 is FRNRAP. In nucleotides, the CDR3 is TGTGCTAGTGGTCCCTCTCGCACCCCACCGCTAGGACAAAACACTGAAGCTTTCTTT. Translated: CASGPSRTPPLGQNTEAFF.

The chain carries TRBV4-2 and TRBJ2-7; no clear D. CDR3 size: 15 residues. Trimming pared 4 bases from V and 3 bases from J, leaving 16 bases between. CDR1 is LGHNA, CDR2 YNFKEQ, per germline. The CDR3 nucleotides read TGTGCCAGCAGCCCCCCTGCAGTCCTAGGCTACGAGCAGTACTTC. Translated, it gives CASSPPAVLGYEQYF.

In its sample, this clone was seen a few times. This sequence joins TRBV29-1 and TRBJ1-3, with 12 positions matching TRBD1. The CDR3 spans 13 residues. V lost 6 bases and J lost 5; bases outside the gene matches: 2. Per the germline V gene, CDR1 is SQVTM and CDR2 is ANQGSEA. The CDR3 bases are TGCAGCGTCGGGGACAGGGGGCGAAACACCATATATTTT. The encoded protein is CSVGDRGRNTIYF.

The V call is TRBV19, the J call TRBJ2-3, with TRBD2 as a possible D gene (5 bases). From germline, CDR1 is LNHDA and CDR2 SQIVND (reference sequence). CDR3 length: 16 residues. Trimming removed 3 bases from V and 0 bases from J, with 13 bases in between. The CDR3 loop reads CASSIYGIPSTDTQYF. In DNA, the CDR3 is TGTGCCAGTAGTATCTACGGGATCCCTAGCACAGATACGCAGTATTTT. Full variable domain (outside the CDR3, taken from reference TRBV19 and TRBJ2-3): DGGITQSPKYLFRKEGQNVTLSCEQNLNHDAMYWYRQDPGQGLRLIYYSQIVNDFQKGDIAEGYSVSREKKESFPLTVTSAQKNPTAFYLCASSIYGIPSTDTQYFGPGTRLTVL.

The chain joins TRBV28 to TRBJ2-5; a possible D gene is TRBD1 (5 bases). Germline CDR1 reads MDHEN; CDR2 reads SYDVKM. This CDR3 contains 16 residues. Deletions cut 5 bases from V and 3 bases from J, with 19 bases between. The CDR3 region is CASSPLDMVGKETQYF. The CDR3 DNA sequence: TGTGCCAGCAGTCCGCTGGACATGGTCGGCAAAGAGACCCAGTACTTC.

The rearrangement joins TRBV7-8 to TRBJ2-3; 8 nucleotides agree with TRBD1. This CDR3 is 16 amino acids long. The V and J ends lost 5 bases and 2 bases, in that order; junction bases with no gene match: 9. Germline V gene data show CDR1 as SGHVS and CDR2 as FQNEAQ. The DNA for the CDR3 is TGTGCCAGCAGCCCCCTGGGCAGGGGGCTCACAGATACGCAGTATTTT. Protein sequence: CASSPLGRGLTDTQYF.

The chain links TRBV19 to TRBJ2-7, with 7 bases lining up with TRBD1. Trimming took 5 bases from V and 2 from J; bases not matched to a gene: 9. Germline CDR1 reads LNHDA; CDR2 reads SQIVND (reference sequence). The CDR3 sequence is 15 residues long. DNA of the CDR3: TGTGCCAGTAGTCCACGGACAGGCCAAACCTACGAGCAGTACTTC. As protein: CASSPRTGQTYEQYF.

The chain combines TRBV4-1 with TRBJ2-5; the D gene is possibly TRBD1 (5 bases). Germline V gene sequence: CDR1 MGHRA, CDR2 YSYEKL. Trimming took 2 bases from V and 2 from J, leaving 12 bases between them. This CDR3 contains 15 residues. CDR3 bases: TGCGCCAGCAGCCAAATAGGGGATCTACAAGAGACCCAGTACTTC. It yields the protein CASSQIGDLQETQYF.

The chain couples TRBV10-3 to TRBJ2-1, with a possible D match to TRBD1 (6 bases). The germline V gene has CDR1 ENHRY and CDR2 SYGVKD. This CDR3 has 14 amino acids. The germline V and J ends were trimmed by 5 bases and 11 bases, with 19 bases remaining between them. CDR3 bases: TGTGCCATCAGTTTGACAGGAGCCATTAACAAGCAGTTCTTC. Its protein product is CAISLTGAINKQFF.

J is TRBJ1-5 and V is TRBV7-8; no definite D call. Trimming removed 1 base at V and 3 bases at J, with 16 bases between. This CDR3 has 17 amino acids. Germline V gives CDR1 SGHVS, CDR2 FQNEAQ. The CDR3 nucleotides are TGTGCCAGCAGCTTAGAGAGGTACAGCCGGGACAATCAGCCCCAGCATTTT. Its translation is CASSLERYSRDNQPQHF. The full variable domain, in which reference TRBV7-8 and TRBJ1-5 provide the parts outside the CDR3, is GAGVSQSPRYKVAKRGQDVALRCDPISGHVSLFWYQQALGQGPEFLTYFQNEAQLDKSGLPSDRFFAERPEGSVSTLKIQRTQQEDSAVYLCASSLERYSRDNQPQHFGDGTRLSIL.

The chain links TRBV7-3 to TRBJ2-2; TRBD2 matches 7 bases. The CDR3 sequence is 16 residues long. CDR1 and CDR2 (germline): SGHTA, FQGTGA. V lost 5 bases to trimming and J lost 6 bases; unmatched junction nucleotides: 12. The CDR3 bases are TGTGCCAGCAGCATCTCGACTAGCAAGGGGTCCGGGGAGCTGTTTTTT. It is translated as CASSISTSKGSGELFF.